Following are 11 T cell receptor beta chains from one sample sequenced in a study of post-analysis software for immune sequencing data. Unique molecular identifiers had been added to the TCR beta cDNA libraries. TCRdb reprocessed the PCR reads via MiXCR and lists one record per CDR3 protein. The sample has 160,000 or so distinct CDR3 sequences, around 36% seen once; the top ten hold approximately 30%. The starting material was blood, obtained after autologous hematopoietic stem cell transplantation. These receptors were collected from a girl under 18 with multiple sclerosis.

The V call is TRBV5-1, the J call TRBJ1-2, with TRBD1 matching 7 bases. The CDR3 consists of 14 residues. Germline CDR1 SGHRS, CDR2 YFSETQ. Trimming removed 2 bases from V and 4 bases from J; junction bases left unmatched: 5. CDR3 nucleotide sequence: TGCGCCAGCAGCTTCAGGGGGGGGATCTATGGCTACACCTTC. It encodes CASSFRGGIYGYTF.

V gene TRBV7-9 combines with J gene TRBJ1-1; weak D call: TRBD1 (5 bases). The CDR3 has 12 amino acids. V gave up 6 bases and J gave up 8 bases, with 13 bases separating them. In germline, CDR1 is SEHNR, CDR2 FQNEAQ (reference sequence). CDR3 region: CASRPTGVEAFF. CDR3 bases: TGTGCCAGCAGGCCTACAGGAGTGGAAGCTTTCTTT.

This clonotype was counted a few times. The J gene is TRBJ2-1, the V gene TRBV6-2 or TRBV6-3, with a tentative D call TRBD2 (6 bases). This CDR3 comprises 14 residues. Trimming took off 2 bases at V and 4 bases at J, with 9 bases between the two ends. Per germline, CDR1 MNHEY and CDR2 SVGEGT. For the CDR3, the DNA is TGTGCCAGCAGTTACCAGCGGGTTTACAATGAGCAGTTCTTC. Residues: CASSYQRVYNEQFF.

This chain connects TRBV25-1 to TRBJ1-2; weak D call: TRBD1 (6 bases). CDR3 length equals 16 residues. Germline CDR1 reads MGHDK; CDR2 reads SYGVNS. Trimming took 5 bases from V and 0 from J, leaving 16 bases between them. The CDR3: CASSNPAEGANYGYTF. In DNA, the CDR3 is TGTGCCAGCAGTAACCCGGCAGAGGGGGCTAACTATGGCTACACCTTC.

The chain employs TRBV20-1 and TRBJ2-2, with D possibly TRBD1 on 6 matching bases. Germline assignment: CDR1 DFQATT and CDR2 SNEGSKA (reference sequence). This CDR3 comprises 18 residues. Trimming took 3 bases from V and 1 from J, leaving 21 bases between them. The CDR3 here is CSASPLLSRGMNTGELFF. The CDR3 bases are TGCAGTGCTAGTCCCCTATTGAGCAGGGGTATGAACACCGGGGAGCTGTTTTTT.

This chain uses TRBV30 with TRBJ1-2; perhaps TRBD1 as D (5 bases). The germline gives CDR1 GTSNPN, CDR2 SVGIG (reference sequence). Trimming stripped 3 bases from V and 9 bases from J, with 17 bases between. This CDR3 is 13 amino acids long. The CDR3 loop is CAWRVGTGGSYTF. The CDR3, as DNA: TGTGCCTGGAGGGTCGGGACGGGGGGGAGCTACACCTTC.

V gene TRBV28 combines with J gene TRBJ1-4; D might be TRBD1 (5 bases). The CDR3 runs 14 residues. V lost 5 bases and J lost 8, with 15 bases in between. Germline lookup yields CDR1 MDHEN and CDR2 SYDVKM. The CDR3 coding sequence is TGTGCCAGCAGTCAACACAGGTTTCAGGAAAAACTGTTTTTT. It translates to CASSQHRFQEKLFF.

As to this clonotype: No conserved phenylalanine or tryptophan is present at the end of the CDR3, so a read error is the likely explanation. The chain joins TRBV5-5 to TRBJ2-7; tentative D call: TRBD1 (5 bases). Trimming stripped 2 bases from V and 2 bases from J, with 17 bases between. There are 16 residues in the CDR3. Germline CDR1 reads SGHKS; CDR2 reads YYEKEE (reference sequence). The CDR3 spells CASSFTQGIRTYEQYC. DNA for the CDR3: TGTGCCAGCAGCTTTACCCAGGGTATTCGTACCTACGAGCAGTACTGC.

This clonotype has just a few counts. V gene TRBV7-9 combines with J gene TRBJ2-3; the D is unclear. V dropped 5 bases and J dropped 3 bases, with 6 bases sitting between them. The CDR3 loop spans 12 amino acids. Per the germline V gene, CDR1 is SEHNR and CDR2 is FQNEAQ (reference sequence). The CDR3 coding sequence is TGTGCCAGCAGCGCAAATACAGATACGCAGTATTTT. Translated: CASSANTDTQYF.

The chain links TRBV5-1 to TRBJ2-1; 10 bases agree with TRBD2. The CDR3 length is 16 residues. The trim removed 4 bases at V and 6 bases at J, leaving 10 bases unmatched. The germline gives CDR1 SGHRS, CDR2 YFSETQ. The CDR3, as DNA: TGCGCCAGCAGCGGGACCCTAGCGGGAGCCTTCAATGAGCAGTTCTTC. Amino acids: CASSGTLAGAFNEQFF.

J is TRBJ2-3 and V is TRBV19; D not certain. The CDR3 runs to 14 residues. V was shortened by 3 bases and J by 6 bases, with 13 bases between the two germline ends. Germline lookup yields CDR1 LNHDA and CDR2 SQIVND (reference sequence). CDR3 DNA sequence: TGTGCCAGTAGTATTAATAATCCGCCGGATACGCAGTATTTT. Its translation: CASSINNPPDTQYF.